These 23 T cell receptor beta chains originate from one sample sequenced in a study of T cell clonotyping in hematopoietic cell transplantation. Measured with immunoSEQ multiplex PCR; TCRdb has only the in-frame clones, and not every one. Of under 9,000 clones in the sample, roughly nine tenths were seen once. The starting material was peripheral blood mononuclear cells, obtained at the time of graft-versus-host disease after allogeneic stem cell transplant. The source of these receptors is a male patient in his sixties who had an allogeneic stem cell transplant from a related donor, so the T cells may come from the graft donor. Some clones in this sample may be carry-over from other donors' samples.

V usage is TRBV6-7 and J usage is TRBJ1-2; unclear D gene. TRBV6-7 is filed as an ORF, its function uncertain. The V and J ends lost 8 bases and 5 bases respectively, with 15 bases between them. CDR3 length: 13 amino acids. The CDR3 region is CASPGRNRYGYTF. The DNA for the CDR3 is TGTGCCAGCCCAGGACGGAACAGATATGGCTACACCTTC.

The genes are TRBV27 and TRBJ2-6; D gene uncertain. There are 13 residues in the CDR3. Deletions cut 5 bases from V and 2 bases from J, with 4 bases between. From germline, CDR1 is MNHEY and CDR2 SMNVEV (reference sequence). The CDR3 reads CASSNAGANVLTF. The CDR3 DNA follows: TGTGCCAGCAGTAATGCTGGGGCCAACGTCCTGACTTTC. Combining the CDR3 with reference TRBV27 and TRBJ2-6 gives the whole variable domain EAQVTQNPRYLITVTGKKLTVTCSQNMNHEYMSWYRQDPGLGLRQIYYSMNVEVTDKGDVPEGYKVSRKEKRNFPLILESPSPNQTSLYFCASSNAGANVLTFGAGSRLTVL.

The chain carries TRBV30 and TRBJ1-2; D might be TRBD1 (6 bases). This CDR3 has 16 amino acids. Germline values: CDR1 GTSNPN, CDR2 SVGIG (reference sequence). V was trimmed by 3 bases and J by 4 bases, leaving 21 bases between them. CDR3 in DNA: TGTGCCTGGAGCCCTCTAAGGGGGGCGTCGAGCTATGGCTACACCTTC. It translates to CAWSPLRGASSYGYTF.

This clone has just one count. The gene calls are TRBV28 and TRBJ1-4; D is ambiguous. The CDR3 runs to 13 residues. V was clipped by 2 bases and J by 7 bases, with 8 bases between them. Looked up from germline, CDR1 is MDHEN and CDR2 is SYDVKM. CDR3 sequence: CASSLVDVEKLFF. CDR3 sequence (DNA): TGTGCCAGCAGTTTAGTTGACGTTGAAAAACTGTTTTTT.

This clone was detected once. The chain joins TRBV2 to TRBJ2-6; D unclear. Looked up from germline, CDR1 is SNHLY and CDR2 is FYNNEI. This CDR3 has 14 amino acids. Trimming stripped 7 bases from V and 0 bases from J, with 7 bases between. The CDR3 spells CASTRSSGANVLTF. Written as DNA, the CDR3 is TGTGCCAGCACCCGGAGCTCTGGGGCCAACGTCCTGACTTTC.

The chain couples TRBV11-3 to TRBJ1-1; maybe TRBD1 (5 bases). The V gene lost 1 base and the J gene lost 1 base, with 10 bases spanning the gap. Germline V gene data show CDR1 as SGHNT and CDR2 as YENEEA. The CDR3 sequence is 15 residues long. The CDR3 region has the DNA TGTGCCAGCAGCTTAGGGGGGAGGGCGAACACTGAAGCTTTCTTT. The encoded protein is CASSLGGRANTEAFF. Supplemented by reference TRBV11-3 and TRBJ1-1, the full variable domain reads EAGVVQSPRYKIIEKKQPVAFWCNPISGHNTLYWYLQNLGQGPELLIRYENEEAVDDSQLPKDRFSAERLKGVDSTLKIQPAELGDSAVYLCASSLGGRANTEAFFGQGTRLTVV.

J is TRBJ2-3 and V is TRBV27; D unresolved. V was cut by 3 bases and J by 8 bases, with 9 bases left in between. The CDR3 covers 12 residues. Germline V gene sequence: CDR1 MNHEY, CDR2 SMNVEV (reference sequence). This CDR3 reads CASSLSSGTQYF. The CDR3 coding sequence is TGTGCCAGCAGTTTGTCGTCCGGTACGCAGTATTTT.

The chain recombines TRBV19 with TRBJ1-2; D is uncertain. The V gene's germline CDR1 is LNHDA and CDR2 SQIVND (reference sequence). The CDR3 extends over 12 amino acids. V was clipped by 7 bases and J by 7 bases, with 13 bases between them. CDR3 sequence reads: CASNSGFGGYTF. The CDR3 DNA sequence: TGTGCCAGTAACTCCGGATTCGGTGGCTACACCTTC.

The genes are TRBV12-5 and TRBJ2-3; 7 nucleotides line up with TRBD1. The germline CDR1 and CDR2 sequences are LGHNT and FRNRAP. With V trimmed by 3 bases and J by 4 bases, 7 bases remained unmatched. The CDR3 runs to 15 residues. CDR3 DNA: TGTGCTAGTGGTTTTGGGGACAGATCTTCAGATACGCAGTATTTT. Protein sequence: CASGFGDRSSDTQYF. The full variable domain, its missing parts supplied by reference TRBV12-5 and TRBJ2-3, is DARVTQTPRHKVTEMGQEVTMRCQPILGHNTVFWYRQTMMQGLELLAYFRNRAPLDDSGMPKDRFSAEMPDATLATLKIQPSEPRDSAVYFCASGFGDRSSDTQYFGPGTRLTVL.

This rearrangement joins TRBV5-6 to TRBJ2-2; D gene ambiguous. Germline CDR1 reads SGHDT; CDR2 reads YYEEEE. CDR3 length: 12 residues. Trimming took 3 bases from V and 4 from J, leaving 4 bases between them. The CDR3 bases are TGTGCCAGCAGCTGGGTCACCGGGGAGCTGTTTTTT. This encodes CASSWVTGELFF.

This sequence joins TRBV6-6 and TRBJ1-4, with D tentatively TRBD1 (5 bases). V was trimmed by 0 bases and J by 2 bases, leaving 7 bases between them. The CDR3 has 15 residues. Germline CDR1 reads MNHNY; CDR2 reads SVGAGI (reference sequence). CDR3 nucleotide sequence: TGTGCCAGCAGTTACTCTGGGGGTACTAATGAAAAACTGTTTTTT. It translates to CASSYSGGTNEKLFF.

V usage is TRBV28 and J usage is TRBJ1-2; D call uncertain. Germline CDR1 and CDR2: MDHEN and SYDVKM. The CDR3 spans 14 residues. The ends were cut back, 6 bases at V and 2 bases at J, with 13 bases in the middle. The CDR3, as DNA: TGTGCCAGCAGACCCGCCGCGGGGAACTATGGCTACACCTTC. It specifies CASRPAAGNYGYTF.

The chain couples TRBV2 to TRBJ2-7; D is undetermined. In germline, CDR1 is SNHLY, CDR2 FYNNEI. Trimming left V 10 bases short and J 2 bases short, with 15 bases between. This CDR3 spans 13 amino acids. CDR3 coding DNA: TGTGCCACCAACCCCGCGAGTACCTACGAGCAGTACTTC. Translated, it gives CATNPASTYEQYF.

Of note for this clone: This sample also contains other DNA sequences that code for the same CDR3. The CDR3 sequence is CASSPRDRSYEQYF. CDR3 nucleotide sequence: TGTGCCAGCAGCCCACGGGACCGATCCTACGAGCAGTACTTC. V gene TRBV9 combines with J gene TRBJ2-7, with D perhaps being TRBD1 or TRBD2 (5 bases each). This CDR3 contains 14 residues. Germline lookup yields CDR1 SGDLS and CDR2 YYNGEE. V was cut by 4 bases and J by 1 base, with 12 bases left in between.

The CDR3 sequence: CASSQGIQGNGNQPQHF. The CDR3 bases are TGCGCCAGCAGCCAAGGGATACAGGGGAACGGCAATCAGCCCCAGCATTTT. The J gene is TRBJ1-5, the V gene TRBV4-3; 7 bases fit TRBD1. Germline CDR1 LGHNA, CDR2 YSLEER. Germline trimming cut 1 base from V and 2 bases from J; bases unmatched to any gene: 8. The CDR3 totals 17 residues.

The gene calls are TRBV15 and TRBJ2-7; D might be TRBD1 (5 bases). The CDR3 runs 12 residues. Germline V gene lookup returns CDR1 LNHNV and CDR2 YYDKDF (reference sequence). Trimming shortened V by 5 bases and J by 7 bases, and 12 bases separated the two germline ends. The CDR3 DNA reads TGTGCCACCAGCCGAGCCAGGGATGAGCAGTACTTC. Translating gives CATSRARDEQYF.

This chain joins TRBV2 and TRBJ2-1; D is ambiguous. Germline assignment: CDR1 SNHLY and CDR2 FYNNEI. This CDR3 is built from 13 residues. Trimming took off 3 bases at V and 5 bases at J, with 8 bases between the two ends. The CDR3 bases are TGTGCCAGCAGTGACTGGCAGGACAATGAGCAGTTCTTC. This encodes CASSDWQDNEQFF.

V is TRBV28 and J is TRBJ2-6; perhaps TRBD1 as D (6 bases). The CDR3 is 15 amino acids. Germline V gives CDR1 MDHEN, CDR2 SYDVKM. V was cut by 6 bases and J by 5 bases, with 14 bases left in between. The CDR3 sequence: CASRDSSFWANVLTF. In nucleotides, the CDR3 is TGTGCCAGCAGGGACAGTTCTTTCTGGGCCAACGTCCTGACTTTC.

This clone is labeled as large. The CDR3 sequence: CASSERQGTQETQYF. CDR3 in DNA: TGTGCCAGCAGTGAAAGACAGGGTACGCAAGAGACCCAGTACTTC. V is TRBV6-1 and J is TRBJ2-5; 7 nucleotides align to TRBD1. The CDR3 is 15 residues long. The germline gives CDR1 MNHNS, CDR2 SASEGT. The J segment lost 2 bases and the V segment lost 2 bases, leaving 5 bases of the junction unmatched.

CDR3 protein: CASSQDPATHNYGYTF. CDR3 sequence (DNA): TGTGCCAGCAGCCAAGATCCAGCGACACATAACTATGGCTACACCTTC. The rearrangement uses TRBV4-2 and TRBJ1-2; D remains ambiguous. V was shortened by 0 bases and J by 1 base, with 12 bases between the two germline ends. The CDR3 is 16 residues long. Germline V lookup: CDR1 LGHNA, CDR2 YNFKEQ.

The genes are TRBV7-9 and TRBJ1-1; 9 nucleotides align to TRBD1. V dropped 3 bases and J dropped 4; count of bases not matched to a gene: 9. Germline assignment: CDR1 SEHNR and CDR2 FQNEAQ (reference sequence). The CDR3 is 16 residues long. The CDR3 region has the DNA TGTGCCAGCAGCTTCCTGGGACGGGACAGGGCCACTGAAGCTTTCTTT. The encoded protein is CASSFLGRDRATEAFF. Combining the CDR3 with reference TRBV7-9 and TRBJ1-1 gives the whole variable domain DTGVSQNPRHKITKRGQNVTFRCDPISEHNRLYWYRQTLGQGPEFLTYFQNEAQLEKSRLLSDRFSAERPKGSFSTLEIQRTEQGDSAMYLCASSFLGRDRATEAFFGQGTRLTVV.

This rearrangement joins TRBV27 to TRBJ2-7; D is ambiguous. The V gene's germline CDR1 is MNHEY and CDR2 SMNVEV (reference sequence). This CDR3 is built from 13 residues. Trimming removed 4 bases at V and 6 bases at J, with 13 bases between. The CDR3 loop is CASSSGLFGEQYF. In DNA form, the CDR3 reads TGTGCCAGCAGTTCAGGTCTCTTCGGCGAGCAGTACTTC.

The V gene is TRBV30, the J gene TRBJ1-2; D gene uncertain. Looked up from germline, CDR1 is GTSNPN and CDR2 is SVGIG (reference sequence). The CDR3 extends over 12 amino acids. Trimming removed 3 bases from V and 4 bases from J, with 9 bases in between. The CDR3 is CAWSDGRYGYTF. The CDR3 bases are TGTGCCTGGAGCGACGGACGCTATGGCTACACCTTC. The entire variable domain, with the rest obtained from reference TRBV30 and TRBJ1-2, is as follows: SQTIHQWPATLVQPVGSPLSLECTVEGTSNPNLYWYRQAAGRGLQLLFYSVGIGQISSEVPQNLSASRPQDRQFILSSKKLLLSDSGFYLCAWSDGRYGYTFGSGTRLTVV.